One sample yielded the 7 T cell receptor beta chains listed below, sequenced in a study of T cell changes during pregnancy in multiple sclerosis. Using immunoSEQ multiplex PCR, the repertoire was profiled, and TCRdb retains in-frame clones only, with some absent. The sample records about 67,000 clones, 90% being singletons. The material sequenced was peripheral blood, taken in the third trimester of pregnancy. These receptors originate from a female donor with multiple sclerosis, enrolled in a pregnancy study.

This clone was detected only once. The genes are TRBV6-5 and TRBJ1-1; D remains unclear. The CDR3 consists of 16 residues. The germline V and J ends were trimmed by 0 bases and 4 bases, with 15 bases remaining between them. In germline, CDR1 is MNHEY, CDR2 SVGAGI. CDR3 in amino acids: CASSYSISARITEAFF. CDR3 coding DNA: TGTGCCAGCAGTTACTCGATTTCCGCGAGAATCACTGAAGCTTTCTTT.

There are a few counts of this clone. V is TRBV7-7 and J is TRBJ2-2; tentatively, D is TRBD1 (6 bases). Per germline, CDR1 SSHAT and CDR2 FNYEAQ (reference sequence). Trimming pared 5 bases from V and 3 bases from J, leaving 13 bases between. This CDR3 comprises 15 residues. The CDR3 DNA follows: TGTGCCAGCAGCCGCACCCCAGGGGACACCGGGGAGCTGTTTTTT. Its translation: CASSRTPGDTGELFF.

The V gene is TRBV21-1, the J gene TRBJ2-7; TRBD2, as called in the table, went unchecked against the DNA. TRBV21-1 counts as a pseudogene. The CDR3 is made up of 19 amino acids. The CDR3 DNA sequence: TGTGCCAGCAGCACCACTAGGGACAGAGAGAGCGGGAGGCCCTACGAGCAGTACTTC. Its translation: CASSTTRDRESGRPYEQYF.

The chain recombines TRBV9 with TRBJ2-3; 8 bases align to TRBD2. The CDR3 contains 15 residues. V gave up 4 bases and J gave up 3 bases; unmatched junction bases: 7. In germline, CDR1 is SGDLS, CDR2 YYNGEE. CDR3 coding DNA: TGTGCCAGCAGCCTTAGCGGGATCGGAACAGATACGCAGTATTTT. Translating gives CASSLSGIGTDTQYF.

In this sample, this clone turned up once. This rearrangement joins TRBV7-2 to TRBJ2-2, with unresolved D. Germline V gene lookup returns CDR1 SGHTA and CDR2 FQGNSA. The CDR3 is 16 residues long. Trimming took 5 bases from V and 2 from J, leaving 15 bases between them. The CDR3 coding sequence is TGTGCCAGCAGCCACGATATTGCGGTTAACACCGGGGAGCTGTTTTTT. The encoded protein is CASSHDIAVNTGELFF. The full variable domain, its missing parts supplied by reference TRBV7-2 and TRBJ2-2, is GAGVSQSPSNKVTEKGKDVELRCDPISGHTALYWYRQSLGQGLEFLIYFQGNSAPDKSGLPSDRFSAERTGGSVSTLTIQRTQQEDSAVYLCASSHDIAVNTGELFFGEGSRLTVL.

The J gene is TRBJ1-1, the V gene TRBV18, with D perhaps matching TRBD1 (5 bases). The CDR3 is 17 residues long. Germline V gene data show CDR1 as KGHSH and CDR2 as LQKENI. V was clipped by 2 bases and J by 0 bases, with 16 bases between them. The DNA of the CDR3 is TGTGCCAGCTCACCAACCGGAGACAGCCTATTGAACACTGAAGCTTTCTTT. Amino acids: CASSPTGDSLLNTEAFF.

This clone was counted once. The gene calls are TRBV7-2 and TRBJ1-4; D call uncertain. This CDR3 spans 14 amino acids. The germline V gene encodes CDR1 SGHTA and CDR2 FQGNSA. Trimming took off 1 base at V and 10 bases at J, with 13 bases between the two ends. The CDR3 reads CASSLGGIEGKLFF. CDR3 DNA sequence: TGTGCCAGCAGCTTAGGCGGAATAGAGGGAAAACTGTTTTTT.